The sequence of this TCR beta chain was determined in a study of cytomegalovirus exposure and HLA in healthy donors. Whole-study results and caveats: Most TCR beta V segments were productive about 90% or about 30% of the time in an earlier analysis. The Asian-associated ancestry cluster reportedly had fewer N-insertions than the approximately 700-donor mean in a later analysis.

As for the donors, each was a healthy bone marrow donor. On this clone itself: Its target is unknown.

PCR was performed using 60 Vbeta and 13 Jbeta primers. Repertoires were generated with immunoSEQ multiplex PCR, while TCRdb's copy carries only in-frame clones and drops some. Of 95,000 to 100,000 clones in the sample, roughly 70% were seen once. Per the germline V gene, CDR1 is LGHNT and CDR2 is FRNRAP. This CDR3 contains 15 residues. The V gene lost 4 bases and the J gene lost 1 base, with 13 bases spanning the gap. This receptor was obtained from a man aged 45-65 years in good health and CMV-seronegative. V is TRBV12-5 and J is TRBJ2-5, with a weak D call TRBD1 (6 bases). Sequencing input: PBMCs. The CDR3 loop reads CASGSYRVGQETQYF. The CDR3 bases are TGTGCTAGTGGTTCCTACAGGGTTGGCCAAGAGACCCAGTACTTC.